This T cell receptor beta chain appears in the sequencing data of a study of beta chain features in type 1 diabetes. Across the study: Cells sorted and examined across all samples totaled approximately 100,000,000.

A word on this clone: The antigen is undetermined.

Between the trimmed V and J ends, which lost 5 bases and 7 bases, there was a span of 9 bases. The CDR3 loop spans 11 amino acids. CDR1 and CDR2 (germline): SGHTA, FQGNSA. Whole-study results and caveats: Type 1 diabetes patients showed a moderate but significant shortening of TCRB CDR3s in all four CD4+ subsets.

TCRB transcripts that were expressed got sequenced, as all of the isolated RNA had been reverse transcribed. The table came from immunoSEQ multiplex PCR; TCRdb's copy has only in-frame clones and leaves some out. The data show 150,000 or so clones, roughly 65% seen once. The sequencing input was naive CD4+ T cells from blood. This receptor was identified in a man aged 25-45 years with type 1 diabetes. The rearrangement uses TRBV7-2 and TRBJ2-7; D is unresolved. The CDR3 region is CASSLPGEQYF. The CDR3 nucleotides are TGTGCCAGCAGCCTACCAGGAGAGCAGTACTTC.